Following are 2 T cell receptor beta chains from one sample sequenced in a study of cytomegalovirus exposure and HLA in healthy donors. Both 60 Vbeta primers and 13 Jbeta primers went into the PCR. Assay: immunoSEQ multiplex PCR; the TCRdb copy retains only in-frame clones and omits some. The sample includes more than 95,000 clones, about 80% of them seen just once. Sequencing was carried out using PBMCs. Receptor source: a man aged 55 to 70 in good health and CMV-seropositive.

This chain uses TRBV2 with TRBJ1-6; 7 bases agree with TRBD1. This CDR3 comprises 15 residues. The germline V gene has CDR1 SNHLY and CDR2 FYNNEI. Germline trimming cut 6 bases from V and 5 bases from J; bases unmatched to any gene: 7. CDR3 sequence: CASRGDGQDNSPLHF. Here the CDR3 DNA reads TGTGCCAGCAGGGGGGATGGACAGGATAATTCACCCCTCCACTTT.

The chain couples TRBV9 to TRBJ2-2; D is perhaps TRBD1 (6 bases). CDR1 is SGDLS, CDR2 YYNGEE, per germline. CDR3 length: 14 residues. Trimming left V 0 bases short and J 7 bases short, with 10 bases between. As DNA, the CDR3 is TGTGCCAGCAGCGTAGGACAGGCGGGCGGGGAGCTGTTTTTT. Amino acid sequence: CASSVGQAGGELFF.